This T cell receptor beta chain was found in a study of blood T cell repertoires in COVID-19. Assay used: immunoSEQ multiplex PCR; TCRdb lists only in-frame clones, some missing. This table holds a few hundred thousand clones, approximately 85% found once. This CDR3 contains 15 residues. With 2 bases clipped from V and 2 bases from J, the junction kept 2 bases outside the gene matches. Germline V gives CDR1 SGHDN, CDR2 FVKESK. The clonotype was recovered from a woman younger than 45 who had recovered from COVID-19. What was sequenced was PBMCs or T cells enriched from blood (not recorded which). The chain is built from TRBV14 and TRBJ2-2, with TRBD2 identical over 7 bases. The chain's CDR3 is CASSQTSVNTGELFF. The DNA of the CDR3 is TGTGCCAGCAGCCAAACTAGCGTTAACACCGGGGAGCTGTTTTTT.